This paragraph reports one T cell receptor (beta chain). Germline V lookup: CDR1 MNHNY, CDR2 SVGAGI (reference sequence). V was cut by 5 bases and J by 0 bases, with 14 bases left in between. The CDR3 consists of 16 residues. This sample was included in a study of T cell changes during pregnancy in multiple sclerosis. Method: immunoSEQ multiplex PCR; TCRdb's copy keeps in-frame clones and lacks some. The sample lists about 110,000 clones; roughly 90% were seen once. The V call is TRBV6-6, the J call TRBJ2-4; D is uncertain. Here the sequenced sample was peripheral blood, taken after pregnancy. The sequence came from a female donor with multiple sclerosis, enrolled in a pregnancy study. This CDR3 reads CASSPQNQLAKNIQYF. The DNA of the CDR3 is TGTGCCAGCAGTCCCCAAAATCAATTAGCCAAAAACATTCAGTACTTC.